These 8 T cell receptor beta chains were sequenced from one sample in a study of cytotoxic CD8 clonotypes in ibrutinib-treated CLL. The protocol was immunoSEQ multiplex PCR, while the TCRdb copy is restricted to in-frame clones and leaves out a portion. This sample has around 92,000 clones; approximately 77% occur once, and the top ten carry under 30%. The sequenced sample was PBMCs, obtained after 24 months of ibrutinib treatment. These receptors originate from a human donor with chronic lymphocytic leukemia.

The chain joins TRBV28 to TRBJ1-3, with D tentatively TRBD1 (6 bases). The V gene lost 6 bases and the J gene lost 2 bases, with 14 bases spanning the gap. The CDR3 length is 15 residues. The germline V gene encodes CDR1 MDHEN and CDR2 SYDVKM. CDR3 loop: CASSIQGQPGNTIYF. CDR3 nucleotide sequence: TGTGCCAGCAGCATACAGGGCCAACCTGGAAACACCATATATTTT.

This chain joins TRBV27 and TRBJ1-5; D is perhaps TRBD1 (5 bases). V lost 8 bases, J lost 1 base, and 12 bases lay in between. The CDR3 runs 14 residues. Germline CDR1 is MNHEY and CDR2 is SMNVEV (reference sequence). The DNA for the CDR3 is TGTGCCAGCCAGCGTCGACAGAGCAATCAGCCCCAGCATTTT. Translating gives CASQRRQSNQPQHF.

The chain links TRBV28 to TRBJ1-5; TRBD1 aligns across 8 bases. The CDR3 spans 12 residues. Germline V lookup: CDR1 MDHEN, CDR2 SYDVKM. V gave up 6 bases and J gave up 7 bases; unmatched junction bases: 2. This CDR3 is CASRTGEQPQHF. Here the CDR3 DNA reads TGTGCCAGCAGGACAGGGGAGCAGCCCCAGCATTTT. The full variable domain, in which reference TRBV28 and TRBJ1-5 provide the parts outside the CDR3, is DVKVTQSSRYLVKRTGEKVFLECVQDMDHENMFWYRQDPGLGLRLIYFSYDVKMKEKGDIPEGYSVSREKKERFSLILESASTNQTSMYLCASRTGEQPQHFGDGTRLSIL.

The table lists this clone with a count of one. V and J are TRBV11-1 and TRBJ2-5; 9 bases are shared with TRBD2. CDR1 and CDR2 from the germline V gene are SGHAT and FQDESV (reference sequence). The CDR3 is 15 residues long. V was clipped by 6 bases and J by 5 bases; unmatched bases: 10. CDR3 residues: CASSPSGGLTETQYF. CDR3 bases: TGTGCCAGCAGTCCCAGCGGGGGGCTTACGGAGACCCAGTACTTC.

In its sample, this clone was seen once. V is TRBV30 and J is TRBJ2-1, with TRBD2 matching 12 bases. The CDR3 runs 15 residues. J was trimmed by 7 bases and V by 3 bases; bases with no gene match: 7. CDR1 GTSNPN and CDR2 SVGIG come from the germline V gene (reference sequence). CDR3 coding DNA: TGTGCCTGGAGGAATCTAGCGGGAGGGAAGAATGAGCAGTTCTTC. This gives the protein CAWRNLAGGKNEQFF.

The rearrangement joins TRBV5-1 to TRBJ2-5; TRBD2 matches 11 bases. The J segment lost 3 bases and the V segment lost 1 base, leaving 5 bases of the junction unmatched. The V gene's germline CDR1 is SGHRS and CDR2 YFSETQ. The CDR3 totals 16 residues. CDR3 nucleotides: TGCGCCAGCAGCTTGTCCACTAGCGGGGGAAAAGAGACCCAGTACTTC. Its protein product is CASSLSTSGGKETQYF.

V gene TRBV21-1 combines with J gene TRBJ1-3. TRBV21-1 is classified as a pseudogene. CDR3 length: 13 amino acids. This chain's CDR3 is CASVVNSGNTIYF. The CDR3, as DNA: TGTGCCAGTGTAGTAAACTCTGGAAACACCATATATTTT.

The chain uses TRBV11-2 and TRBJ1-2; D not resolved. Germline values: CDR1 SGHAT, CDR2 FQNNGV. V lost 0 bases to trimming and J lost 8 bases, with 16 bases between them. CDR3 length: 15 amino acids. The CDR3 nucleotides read TGTGCCAGCAGCTTAGATCCACGGATTAACTCGGGCTACACCTTC. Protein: CASSLDPRINSGYTF.